Each of the 12 T cell receptor beta chains below was sequenced from the same sample in a study of T cells after somatic rescue of genetic block. Libraries were prepared by immunoSEQ multiplex PCR; TCRdb keeps only in-frame clonotypes and omits some of them. Among tens of thousands of clones listed, around 92% were seen once. Material for sequencing was peripheral blood mononuclear cells (PBMCs). The receptor set was obtained from a man aged 35-49 years.

The J gene is TRBJ1-3, the V gene TRBV5-6; a possible D gene is TRBD1 (5 bases). The CDR3 runs to 15 residues. The V and J ends lost 4 bases and 0 bases respectively, with 11 bases between them. Per the germline V gene, CDR1 is SGHDT and CDR2 is YYEEEE. The CDR3 DNA sequence: TGTGCCAGCAGCGTCTCAGGGATCTCTGGAAACACCATATATTTT. Translation gives CASSVSGISGNTIYF.

The V gene is TRBV2, the J gene TRBJ1-4; D is ambiguous. CDR1 is SNHLY, CDR2 FYNNEI, per germline. Trimming took off 3 bases at V and 6 bases at J, with 8 bases between the two ends. CDR3 length: 13 residues. In nucleotides, the CDR3 is TGTGCCAGCAGTGATGGGAGGGATGAAAAACTGTTTTTT. This gives the protein CASSDGRDEKLFF.

The rearrangement joins TRBV9 to TRBJ2-1; 11 bases line up with TRBD2. This CDR3 region has 16 residues. Germline V gives CDR1 SGDLS, CDR2 YYNGEE. V lost 1 base and J lost 4; bases outside the gene matches: 4. The CDR3 bases are TGTGCCAGCAGCGTAACTAGCGGGAGTGGTTACAATGAGCAGTTCTTC. Its protein is CASSVTSGSGYNEQFF.

The rearrangement links TRBV2 to TRBJ2-1; the match to TRBD2 covers 9 bases. The V and J ends lost 5 bases and 8 bases, in that order; junction bases with no gene match: 10. The length of the CDR3 is 15 residues. Germline loops: CDR1 SNHLY, CDR2 FYNNEI. In DNA form, the CDR3 reads TGTGCCAGCAGTATGCTAGCGGGGCTAGGGGATGAGCAGTTCTTC. It translates to CASSMLAGLGDEQFF.

This chain joins TRBV10-3 and TRBJ1-1, with 7 bases aligning to TRBD1. Per germline, CDR1 ENHRY and CDR2 SYGVKD. J gave up 1 base and V 8 bases, and 7 bases lay outside the gene matches. This CDR3 has 14 amino acids. The CDR3 bases are TGTGCCATCGAGGCAGGGGGTGAGAACACTGAAGCTTTCTTT. Its protein product is CAIEAGGENTEAFF.

This rearrangement joins TRBV9 to TRBJ1-3; no reliable D call. From germline, CDR1 is SGDLS and CDR2 YYNGEE. The CDR3 has 14 residues. Trimming removed 3 bases at V and 0 bases at J, with 7 bases between. Here the CDR3 DNA reads TGTGCCAGCAGCGACGGGAGCTCTGGAAACACCATATATTTT. Encoded protein: CASSDGSSGNTIYF. The full variable domain, with the rest looked up from reference TRBV9 and TRBJ1-3, is DSGVTQTPKHLITATGQRVTLRCSPRSGDLSVYWYQQSLDQGLQFLIQYYNGEERAKGNILERFSAQQFPDLHSELNLSSLELGDSALYFCASSDGSSGNTIYFGEGSWLTVV.

The genes are TRBV5-1 and TRBJ2-1, with D possibly being TRBD1 (5 bases). Deletions cut 0 bases from V and 15 bases from J, with 19 bases between. CDR1 is SGHRS and CDR2 is YFSETQ in the germline V gene. This CDR3 region has 14 residues. The CDR3 sequence is CASSLDSGMGARFF. The CDR3 nucleotides read TGCGCCAGCAGCTTGGACTCAGGGATGGGTGCTCGGTTCTTC.

The chain couples TRBV2 to TRBJ2-1, with 10 bases fitting TRBD2. Germline CDR1 and CDR2: SNHLY and FYNNEI. The CDR3 spans 14 residues. Trimming cost V 8 bases and J 9 bases; bases outside gene matches: 10. The CDR3 region is CASRSGGASGEQFF. The CDR3 DNA is TGTGCCAGCCGAAGCGGGGGGGCCTCTGGTGAGCAGTTCTTC.

The rearrangement uses TRBV6-6 and TRBJ1-4; D may be TRBD1 (6 bases). CDR1 and CDR2 (germline): MNHNY, SVGAGI (reference sequence). The V and J ends lost 5 bases and 8 bases respectively, with 18 bases between them. The CDR3 has 15 residues. CDR3 protein: CASSAPKGHKEKLFF. CDR3 DNA sequence: TGTGCCAGCAGTGCGCCGAAGGGACACAAAGAAAAACTGTTTTTT.

The rearrangement joins TRBV4-1 to TRBJ1-1; D call uncertain. The germline CDR1 and CDR2 sequences are MGHRA and YSYEKL. The V end lost 1 base, the J end lost 0 bases, and 3 bases lay between the germline ends. The CDR3 has 13 residues. In nucleotides, the CDR3 is TGCGCCAGCAGCCAAGGGGTGAACACTGAAGCTTTCTTT. Translation: CASSQGVNTEAFF.

The chain joins TRBV4-1 to TRBJ1-4, with 8 bases lining up with TRBD1. V gave up 6 bases and J gave up 5 bases; unmatched junction bases: 5. The CDR3 is 14 amino acids. Germline CDR1 reads MGHRA; CDR2 reads YSYEKL. CDR3: CASSRQGTNEKLFF. DNA for the CDR3: TGCGCCAGCAGTCGACAGGGGACAAATGAAAAACTGTTTTTT.

To note about this clone: One junction end disagrees with the germline gene, perhaps due to a read error. The chain recombines TRBV10-1 with TRBJ2-5; D is unclear. The CDR3 contains 12 residues. The germline V gene has CDR1 WNHNN and CDR2 SYGVQD (reference sequence). The CDR3 reads CASSGNQGTQYF. The CDR3 DNA is TGCGCCAGCAGTGGGAACCAAGGGACCCAGTACTTC.